Ten or more counts support the clone carrying this TCR beta chain. Amplification yielded TCR beta CDR3 regions, with RNA transcripts as the source. HTBI primers were employed in a first-round RT-PCR of the TCR CDR3. MiXCR, run by TCRdb on the multiplex PCR reads, gives a single entry per CDR3 protein. The sample gives around 380,000 distinct CDR3 sequences, approximately 13% of which show up once; less than 25% is in the top ten. This record belongs to a study of T cells in Graves' hyperthyroidism and ophthalmopathy. In patients aged 18 to 65, hyperthyroidism was newly diagnosed, with duration under 2 months. Blood was sampled at initial diagnosis of hyperthyroidism, prior to onset of any ophthalmopathy symptoms. This CDR3 contains 12 residues. V was trimmed by 1 base and J by 7 bases, leaving 6 bases between them. The germline gives CDR1 SGHRS, CDR2 YFSETQ.

The sequence was obtained from a man between 25 and 39 years old with Graves' hyperthyroidism that later progressed to Graves' ophthalmopathy. Sequenced input: blood. The J gene is TRBJ2-1, the V gene TRBV5-1; D is ambiguous. Here the CDR3 DNA reads TGCGCCAGCAGCTTGACAGTAAATGAGCAGTTCTTC. This gives the protein CASSLTVNEQFF.